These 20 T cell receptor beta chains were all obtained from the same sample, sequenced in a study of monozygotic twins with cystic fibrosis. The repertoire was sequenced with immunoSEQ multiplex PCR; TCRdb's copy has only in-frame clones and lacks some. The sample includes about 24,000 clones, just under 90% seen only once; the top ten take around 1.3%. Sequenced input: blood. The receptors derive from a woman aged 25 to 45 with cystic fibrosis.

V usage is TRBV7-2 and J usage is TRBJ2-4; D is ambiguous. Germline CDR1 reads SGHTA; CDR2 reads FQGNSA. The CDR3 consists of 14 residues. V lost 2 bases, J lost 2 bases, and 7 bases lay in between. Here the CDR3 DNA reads TGTGCCAGCAGCTTATCGAACTCCAAAAACATTCAGTACTTC. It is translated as CASSLSNSKNIQYF.

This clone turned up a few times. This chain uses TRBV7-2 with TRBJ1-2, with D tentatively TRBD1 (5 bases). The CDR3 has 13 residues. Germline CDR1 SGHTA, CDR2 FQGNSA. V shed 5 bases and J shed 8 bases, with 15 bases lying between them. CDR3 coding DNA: TGTGCCAGCAGCCGCCCCGGGACGTCAGGCTACACCTTC. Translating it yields CASSRPGTSGYTF. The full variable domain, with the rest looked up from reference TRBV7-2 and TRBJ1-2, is GAGVSQSPSNKVTEKGKDVELRCDPISGHTALYWYRQSLGQGLEFLIYFQGNSAPDKSGLPSDRFSAERTGGSVSTLTIQRTQQEDSAVYLCASSRPGTSGYTFGSGTRLTVV.

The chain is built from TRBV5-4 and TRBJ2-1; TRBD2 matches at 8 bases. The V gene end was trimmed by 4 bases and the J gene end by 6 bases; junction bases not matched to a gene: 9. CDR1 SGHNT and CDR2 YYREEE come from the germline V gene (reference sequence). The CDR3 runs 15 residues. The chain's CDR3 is CASSRSGGGPNEQFF. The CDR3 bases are TGTGCCAGCAGCCGTTCGGGGGGGGGACCCAATGAGCAGTTCTTC.

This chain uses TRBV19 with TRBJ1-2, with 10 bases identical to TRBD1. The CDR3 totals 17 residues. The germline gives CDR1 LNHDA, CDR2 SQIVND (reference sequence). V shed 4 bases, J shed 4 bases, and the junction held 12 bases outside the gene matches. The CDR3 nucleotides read TGTGCCAGTAGTACCAGCCGGGACAGGGGACCCCGCTATGGCTACACCTTC. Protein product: CASSTSRDRGPRYGYTF.

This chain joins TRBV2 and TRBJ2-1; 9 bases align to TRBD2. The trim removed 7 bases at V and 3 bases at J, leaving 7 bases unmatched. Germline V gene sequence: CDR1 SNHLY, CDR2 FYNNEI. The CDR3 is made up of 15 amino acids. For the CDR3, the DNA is TGTGCCAGCATTCGGCAAGCGGGGGGCTACAATGAGCAGTTCTTC. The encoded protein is CASIRQAGGYNEQFF.

CDR3 residues: CASSILGSGANVLTF. Written as DNA, the CDR3 is TGTGCCAGTAGTATACTGGGCTCTGGGGCCAACGTCCTGACTTTC. The V gene is TRBV19, the J gene TRBJ2-6; D gene ambiguous. In germline, CDR1 is LNHDA, CDR2 SQIVND (reference sequence). Trimming shortened V by 2 bases and J by 0 bases, and 5 bases separated the two germline ends. This CDR3 region has 15 residues.

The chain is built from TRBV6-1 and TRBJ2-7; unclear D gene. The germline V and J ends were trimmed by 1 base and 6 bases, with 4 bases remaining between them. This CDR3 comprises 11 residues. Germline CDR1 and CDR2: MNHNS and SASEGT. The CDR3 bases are TGTGCCAGCAGTGAAGTAGGCGAGCAGTACTTC. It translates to CASSEVGEQYF.

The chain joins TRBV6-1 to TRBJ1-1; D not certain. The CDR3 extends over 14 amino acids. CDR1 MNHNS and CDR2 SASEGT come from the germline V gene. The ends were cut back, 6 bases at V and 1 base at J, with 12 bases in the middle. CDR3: CASSVREANTEAFF. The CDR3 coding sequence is TGTGCCAGCAGCGTACGGGAGGCGAACACTGAAGCTTTCTTT.

In nucleotides, the CDR3 is TGCAGCGCAAGGTTGGGGCAAGAGACCCAGTACTTC. Protein sequence: CSARLGQETQYF. The rearrangement uses TRBV29-1 and TRBJ2-5; D ambiguous. Per the germline V gene, CDR1 is SQVTM and CDR2 is ANQGSEA. V lost 7 bases, J lost 2 bases, and 11 bases lay in between. The CDR3 has 12 residues.

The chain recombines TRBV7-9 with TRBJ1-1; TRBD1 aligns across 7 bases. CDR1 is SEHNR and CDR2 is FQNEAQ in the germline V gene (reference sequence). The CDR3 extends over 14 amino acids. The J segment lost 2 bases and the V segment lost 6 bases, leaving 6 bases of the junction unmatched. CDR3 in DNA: TGTGCCAGCAGAACCACAGGGGTAAACACTGAAGCTTTCTTT. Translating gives CASRTTGVNTEAFF.

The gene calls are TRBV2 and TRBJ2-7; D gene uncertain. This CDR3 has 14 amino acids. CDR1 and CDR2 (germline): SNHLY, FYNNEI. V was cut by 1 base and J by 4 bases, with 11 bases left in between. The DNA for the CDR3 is TGTGCCAGCAGTGAAGATGTAGGAAGTTACGAGCAGTACTTC. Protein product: CASSEDVGSYEQYF.

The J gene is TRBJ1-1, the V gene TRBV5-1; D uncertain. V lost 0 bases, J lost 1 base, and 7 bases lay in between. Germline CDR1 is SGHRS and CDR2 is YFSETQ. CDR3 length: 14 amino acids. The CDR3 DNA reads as TGCGCCAGCAGCTTGGTGAGGCAGAACACTGAAGCTTTCTTT. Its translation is CASSLVRQNTEAFF.

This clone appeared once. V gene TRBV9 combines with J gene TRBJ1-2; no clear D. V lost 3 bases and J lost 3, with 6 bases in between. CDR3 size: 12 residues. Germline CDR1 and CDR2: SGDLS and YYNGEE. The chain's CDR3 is CASSGEDYGYTF. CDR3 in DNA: TGTGCCAGCAGCGGGGAGGACTATGGCTACACCTTC.

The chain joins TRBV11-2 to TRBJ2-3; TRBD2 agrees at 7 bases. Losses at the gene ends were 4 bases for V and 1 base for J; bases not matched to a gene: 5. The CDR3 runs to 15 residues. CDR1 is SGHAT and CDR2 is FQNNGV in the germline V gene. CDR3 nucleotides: TGTGCCAGCAGCTCGCGGGGGAGTGGCACAGATACGCAGTATTTT. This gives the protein CASSSRGSGTDTQYF. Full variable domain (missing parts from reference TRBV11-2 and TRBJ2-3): EAGVAQSPRYKIIEKRQSVAFWCNPISGHATLYWYQQILGQGPKLLIQFQNNGVVDDSQLPKDRFSAERLKGVDSTLKIQPAKLEDSAVYLCASSSRGSGTDTQYFGPGTRLTVL.

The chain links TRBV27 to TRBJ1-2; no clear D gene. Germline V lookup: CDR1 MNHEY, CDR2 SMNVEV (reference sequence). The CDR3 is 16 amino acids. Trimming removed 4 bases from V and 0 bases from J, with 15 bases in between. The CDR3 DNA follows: TGTGCCAGCAGTTCCTATGAAGGAACTCCTAACTATGGCTACACCTTC. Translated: CASSSYEGTPNYGYTF.

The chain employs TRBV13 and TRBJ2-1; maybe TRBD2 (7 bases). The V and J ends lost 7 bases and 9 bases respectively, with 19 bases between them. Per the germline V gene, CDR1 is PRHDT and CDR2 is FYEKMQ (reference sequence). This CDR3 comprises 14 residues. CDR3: CASTDGGGEGEQFF. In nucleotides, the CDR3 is TGTGCCAGCACCGACGGGGGCGGGGAGGGTGAGCAGTTCTTC.

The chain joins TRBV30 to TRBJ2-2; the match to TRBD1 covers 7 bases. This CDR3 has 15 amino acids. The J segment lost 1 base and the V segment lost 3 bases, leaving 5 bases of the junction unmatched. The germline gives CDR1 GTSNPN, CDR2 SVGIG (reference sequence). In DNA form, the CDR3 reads TGTGCCTGGAGATTTAGACAGGGGAACACCGGGGAGCTGTTTTTT. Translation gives CAWRFRQGNTGELFF.

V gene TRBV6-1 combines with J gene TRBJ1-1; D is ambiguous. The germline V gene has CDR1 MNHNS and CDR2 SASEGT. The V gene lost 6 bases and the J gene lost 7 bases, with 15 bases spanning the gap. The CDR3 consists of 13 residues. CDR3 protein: CASREPDVREAFF. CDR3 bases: TGTGCCAGCAGGGAGCCGGACGTCCGTGAAGCTTTCTTT.

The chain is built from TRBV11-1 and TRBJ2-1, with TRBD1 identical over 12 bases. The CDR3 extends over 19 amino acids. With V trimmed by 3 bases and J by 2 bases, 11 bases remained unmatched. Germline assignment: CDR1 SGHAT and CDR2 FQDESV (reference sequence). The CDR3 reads CASSFVKSGTGGPYNEQFF. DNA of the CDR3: TGTGCCAGCAGCTTCGTTAAGTCGGGGACAGGGGGCCCCTACAATGAGCAGTTCTTC.

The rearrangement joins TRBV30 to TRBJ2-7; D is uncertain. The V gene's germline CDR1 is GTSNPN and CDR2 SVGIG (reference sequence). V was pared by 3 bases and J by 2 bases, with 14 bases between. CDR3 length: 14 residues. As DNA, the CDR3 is TGTGCCTGGAGCCCTCCTGGGGTAGCCTACGAGCAGTACTTC. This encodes CAWSPPGVAYEQYF.